The 21 T cell receptor beta chains below come from one sample, sequenced in a study of blood T cell repertoires in COVID-19. Only in-frame clones appear in the TCRdb table, and some are missing; sequencing was by immunoSEQ multiplex PCR. The sample carries roughly 68,000 clones, 90% recorded once. Sequenced: peripheral blood. These receptors were collected from a man aged 45-65 years with COVID-19, enrolled during active disease.

This chain uses TRBV19 with TRBJ2-7; TRBD1 aligns across 10 bases. The germline V gene encodes CDR1 LNHDA and CDR2 SQIVND (reference sequence). The trim removed 9 bases at V and 7 bases at J, leaving 9 bases unmatched. The CDR3 is made up of 13 amino acids. CDR3 in DNA: TGTGCCAGCAGTGACAGGGGGCGGGAAGAGCAGTACTTC. This codes for CASSDRGREEQYF. The variable domain in full, completed from reference TRBV19 and TRBJ2-7, reads DGGITQSPKYLFRKEGQNVTLSCEQNLNHDAMYWYRQDPGQGLRLIYYSQIVNDFQKGDIAEGYSVSREKKESFPLTVTSAQKNPTAFYLCASSDRGREEQYFGPGTRLTVT.

V is TRBV5-1 and J is TRBJ1-2; no firm D call. V shed 3 bases and J shed 4 bases, with 10 bases lying between them. Germline-derived CDR1 and CDR2 are SGHRS and YFSETQ. This CDR3 spans 13 amino acids. The CDR3 bases are TGCGCCAGCAGCTCCACGTCGGGCTATGGCTACACCTTC. Its translation: CASSSTSGYGYTF. Complete variable domain (other parts from reference TRBV5-1 and TRBJ1-2): KAGVTQTPRYLIKTRGQQVTLSCSPISGHRSVSWYQQTPGQGLQFLFEYFSETQRNKGNFPGRFSGRQFSNSRSEMNVSTLELGDSALYLCASSSTSGYGYTFGSGTRLTVV.

This clone was found a few times. The rearrangement joins TRBV30 to TRBJ1-2, with a possible D match to TRBD1 (6 bases). CDR1 and CDR2 (germline): GTSNPN, SVGIG (reference sequence). The CDR3 runs to 11 residues. V dropped 3 bases and J dropped 8 bases, with 10 bases sitting between them. The chain's CDR3 is CAWRQGWGYTF. Here the CDR3 DNA reads TGTGCCTGGAGGCAGGGGTGGGGCTACACCTTC.

The chain carries TRBV18 and TRBJ1-6, with 9 bases identical to TRBD1. The germline V gene encodes CDR1 KGHSH and CDR2 LQKENI. V lost 3 bases and J lost 3; bases outside the gene matches: 6. The CDR3 loop spans 17 amino acids. In nucleotides, the CDR3 is TGTGCCAGCTCACCCACCGGGACAGGGCACTATAATTCACCCCTCCACTTT. Translation: CASSPTGTGHYNSPLHF. Looking up the rest from reference TRBV18 and TRBJ1-6 gives the full variable domain: NAGVMQNPRHLVRRRGQEARLRCSPMKGHSHVYWYRQLPEEGLKFMVYLQKENIIDESGMPKERFSAEFPKEGPSILRIQQVVRGDSAAYFCASSPTGTGHYNSPLHFGNGTRLTVT.

The chain is built from TRBV30 and TRBJ2-1, with 9 bases matching TRBD2. V lost 5 bases to trimming and J lost 10 bases; unmatched junction nucleotides: 9. This CDR3 contains 13 residues. CDR1 and CDR2 from the germline V gene are GTSNPN and SVGIG (reference sequence). The chain's CDR3 is CAWVAGARWEQFF. The DNA for the CDR3 is TGTGCCTGGGTAGCGGGAGCTCGCTGGGAGCAGTTCTTC.

This chain uses TRBV29-1 with TRBJ1-1; TRBD1 matches at 9 bases. Losses at the gene ends were 8 bases for V and 1 base for J; bases not matched to a gene: 5. From germline, CDR1 is SQVTM and CDR2 ANQGSEA. This CDR3 has 13 amino acids. CDR3 region: CSSQTGGNTEAFF. Here the CDR3 DNA reads TGCAGCTCCCAGACAGGGGGGAACACTGAAGCTTTCTTT. Combining the CDR3 with reference TRBV29-1 and TRBJ1-1 gives the whole variable domain SAVISQKPSRDICQRGTSLTIQCQVDSQVTMMFWYRQQPGQSLTLIATANQGSEATYESGFVIDKFPISRPNLTFSTLTVSNMSPEDSSIYLCSSQTGGNTEAFFGQGTRLTVV.

This chain uses TRBV6-2 or TRBV6-3 with TRBJ2-1; 13 bases are shared with TRBD2. The germline V gene encodes CDR1 MNHEY and CDR2 SVGEGT. The CDR3 consists of 15 residues. With 3 bases clipped from V and 9 bases from J, the junction kept 5 bases outside the gene matches. The CDR3 bases are TGTGCCAGCAGTTATACTAGCGGGAGGGCCGGTGAGCAGTTCTTC. Its translation: CASSYTSGRAGEQFF.

This clone has just one count. This sequence joins TRBV5-1 and TRBJ2-5; 8 nucleotides match TRBD1. CDR3 length: 15 amino acids. Unmatched junction bases numbered 9, after V lost 3 bases and J lost 5 bases. Germline CDR1 and CDR2: SGHRS and YFSETQ. CDR3 sequence (DNA): TGCGCCAGCAGCTCACAGGGGGGTGAAGTCGAGACCCAGTACTTC. Translating it yields CASSSQGGEVETQYF. Full variable domain (outside the CDR3, taken from reference TRBV5-1 and TRBJ2-5): KAGVTQTPRYLIKTRGQQVTLSCSPISGHRSVSWYQQTPGQGLQFLFEYFSETQRNKGNFPGRFSGRQFSNSRSEMNVSTLELGDSALYLCASSSQGGEVETQYFGPGTRLLVL.

The V gene is TRBV12-3 or TRBV12-4, the J gene TRBJ1-1; D perhaps matches TRBD1 (5 bases). Trimming removed 3 bases at V and 1 base at J, with 6 bases between. The CDR3 contains 13 residues. Written as DNA, the CDR3 is TGTGCCAGCAGTTTCCAGGGGAACACTGAAGCTTTCTTT. This encodes CASSFQGNTEAFF.

V usage is TRBV11-2 and J usage is TRBJ1-6, with D unclear. Trimming took off 5 bases at V and 10 bases at J, with 12 bases between the two ends. The CDR3 length is 13 residues. Germline CDR1 is SGHAT and CDR2 is FQNNGV. The CDR3 reads CASSPLSVSPLHF. The DNA for the CDR3 is TGTGCCAGCAGCCCCCTTTCGGTGTCACCCCTCCACTTT.

The V and J genes are TRBV27 and TRBJ1-5; D is uncertain. Trimming took off 2 bases at V and 0 bases at J, with 8 bases between the two ends. The germline CDR1 and CDR2 sequences are MNHEY and SMNVEV (reference sequence). There are 15 residues in the CDR3. The CDR3 nucleotides read TGTGCCAGCAGTTTAAATGGAGGTAGCAATCAGCCCCAGCATTTT. It is translated as CASSLNGGSNQPQHF.

The chain employs TRBV6-5 and TRBJ1-5, with TRBD1 matching 9 bases. The CDR3 extends over 14 amino acids. Germline lookup yields CDR1 MNHEY and CDR2 SVGAGI. Unmatched junction bases numbered 3, after V lost 6 bases and J lost 3 bases. The CDR3 DNA reads as TGTGCCAGCAGACGGGACAGGGACAATCAGCCCCAGCATTTT. It codes for CASRRDRDNQPQHF.

This clone was counted between two and nine times. The chain combines TRBV5-1 with TRBJ2-5, with TRBD2 matching 9 bases. V shed 4 bases and J 1 base; nucleotides not matched to a gene: 8. The CDR3 is made up of 16 amino acids. Germline V gives CDR1 SGHRS, CDR2 YFSETQ. CDR3 sequence reads: CASSDSGRTIQETQYF. CDR3 DNA: TGCGCCAGCAGCGACAGCGGGAGGACTATCCAAGAGACCCAGTACTTC.

A few counts support this clone. This chain uses TRBV7-2 with TRBJ1-2; D uncertain. The CDR3 length is 14 residues. The V gene's germline CDR1 is SGHTA and CDR2 FQGNSA. V lost 1 base and J 1 base, leaving 7 bases between the germline ends. Here the CDR3 reads CASSLGALNYGYTF. The CDR3 coding sequence is TGTGCCAGCAGCTTAGGGGCCCTTAACTATGGCTACACCTTC.

This chain joins TRBV14 and TRBJ2-1; a possible D gene is TRBD2 (6 bases). Germline V gene data show CDR1 as SGHDN and CDR2 as FVKESK. The CDR3 runs to 16 residues. Trimming shortened V by 2 bases and J by 3 bases, and 14 bases separated the two germline ends. CDR3 sequence (DNA): TGTGCCAGCAGCCAAAATGCCGGGAGAATCTACAATGAGCAGTTCTTC. Amino acid sequence: CASSQNAGRIYNEQFF. Using reference TRBV14 and TRBJ2-1 for the parts outside the CDR3, the full variable domain is EAGVTQFPSHSVIEKGQTVTLRCDPISGHDNLYWYRRVMGKEIKFLLHFVKESKQDESGMPNNRFLAERTGGTYSTLKVQPAELEDSGVYFCASSQNAGRIYNEQFFGPGTRLTVL.

The V and J genes are TRBV27 and TRBJ2-1; tentatively, D is TRBD2 (6 bases). The V end was cut by 6 bases, the J end by 6 bases, with 9 bases between. This CDR3 is built from 12 residues. In germline, CDR1 is MNHEY, CDR2 SMNVEV (reference sequence). The CDR3 loop is CASRLAPNEQFF. The CDR3 DNA sequence: TGTGCCAGCAGACTAGCCCCCAATGAGCAGTTCTTC.

The V and J genes are TRBV5-4 and TRBJ2-3; perhaps TRBD2 as D (5 bases). The germline V gene has CDR1 SGHNT and CDR2 YYREEE (reference sequence). The V and J ends lost 3 bases and 0 bases respectively, with 8 bases between them. The CDR3 spans 14 residues. CDR3: CASSWTSSTDTQYF. CDR3 nucleotide sequence: TGTGCCAGCAGCTGGACTTCTAGCACAGATACGCAGTATTTT.

The chain has TRBV25-1 and TRBJ1-1, with TRBD1 matching over 8 bases. Trimming cost V 7 bases and J 11 bases; bases outside gene matches: 9. This CDR3 comprises 12 residues. Germline assignment: CDR1 MGHDK and CDR2 SYGVNS. CDR3 in amino acids: CASTRQGARAFF. In DNA, the CDR3 is TGTGCCAGCACCCGTCAGGGGGCCCGGGCTTTCTTT.

The chain uses TRBV19 and TRBJ2-7; 9 bases agree with TRBD1. Trimming took 4 bases from V and 5 from J; bases not matched to a gene: 6. CDR1 and CDR2 (germline): LNHDA, SQIVND (reference sequence). This CDR3 region has 14 residues. The CDR3 DNA follows: TGTGCCAGTAGTAACCGGGACAGGGTAAACGAGCAGTACTTC. It encodes CASSNRDRVNEQYF.

The V gene is TRBV20-1, the J gene TRBJ2-7; TRBD1 agrees at 7 bases. The length of the CDR3 is 15 residues. CDR1 and CDR2 from the germline V gene are DFQATT and SNEGSKA (reference sequence). The trim removed 3 bases at V and 1 base at J, leaving 9 bases unmatched. The CDR3 bases are TGCAGTGCTAGTCAGGCCGGGACAGTTTCCTACGAGCAGTACTTC. Protein: CSASQAGTVSYEQYF.

V usage is TRBV5-6 and J usage is TRBJ2-3; 10 positions agree with TRBD2. This CDR3 has 18 amino acids. The V gene's germline CDR1 is SGHDT and CDR2 YYEEEE. V shed 2 bases, J shed 1 base, and the junction held 10 bases outside the gene matches. This CDR3 reads CASSFGAAGGLGTDTQYF. The CDR3 DNA reads as TGTGCCAGCAGCTTCGGCGCAGCGGGAGGGTTAGGCACAGATACGCAGTATTTT.